This is a list of T cell receptor beta chains from one sample in a study of T cells in Graves' hyperthyroidism and ophthalmopathy. TCRdb re-called the multiplex PCR reads with MiXCR, one entry per CDR3 protein. The table records about 280,000 distinct CDR3 sequences, less than 30% of them present only once. The sequencing input was blood. The receptor set was obtained from a man in his forties with Graves' hyperthyroidism that later progressed to Graves' ophthalmopathy. Each CDR3 is given with its conserved first and last residue. D genes are given only for firm matches. Not all rows give a size; the values are once, few, many and, for expanded clones, a class.

abundance: many
j_gene: TRBJ2-6
v_gene: TRBV27
d_gene: NA
CDR3nt: TGTGCCAGCAGTTTATTCTCAGGGACCAGCTCTGGGGCCAACGTCCTGACTTTC
CDR3aa: CASSLFSGTSSGANVLTF

abundance: many
j_gene: TRBJ2-2
v_gene: TRBV11-2
d_gene: NA
CDR3nt: TGTGCCAGCGGGCAGGGGGGCACGGGGTCCGGGGAGCTGTTTTTT
CDR3aa: CASGQGGTGSGELFF

abundance: NA
j_gene: TRBJ2-7
v_gene: TRBV7-2
d_gene: NA
CDR3nt: TGTGCCAGCAGCTCCGCCTCGGCCGAGCAGTACTTC
CDR3aa: CASSSASAEQYF

abundance: NA
j_gene: TRBJ2-5
v_gene: TRBV12-3/TRBV12-4
d_gene: TRBD1
CDR3nt: TGTGCCAGCAGCCCATCGCCGGACAGGGGAGTCCGGTACCAAGAGACCCAGTACTTC
CDR3aa: CASSPSPDRGVRYQETQYF

abundance: NA
j_gene: TRBJ1-5
v_gene: TRBV6-2/TRBV6-3
d_gene: NA
CDR3nt: TGTGCCAGCAGGGCCGGGACTGTGAATCAGCCCCAGCATTTT
CDR3aa: CASRAGTVNQPQHF

abundance: many
j_gene: TRBJ1-2
v_gene: TRBV6-5
d_gene: TRBD1
CDR3nt: TGTGCCAGCACACTGAGCGGGGCAGGGGGCATCTATGGCTACACCTTC
CDR3aa: CASTLSGAGGIYGYTF

abundance: many
j_gene: TRBJ2-7
v_gene: TRBV5-1
d_gene: NA
CDR3nt: TGCGCCAGCAGCTTGTCTCCGGGTCTGAGCTCCTACGAGCAGTACTTC
CDR3aa: CASSLSPGLSSYEQYF

abundance: many
j_gene: TRBJ2-5
v_gene: TRBV18
d_gene: TRBD1
CDR3nt: TGTGCCAGCTCACCCCCCGGGACAGATTGGCAAGAGACCCAGTACTTC
CDR3aa: CASSPPGTDWQETQYF

abundance: many
j_gene: TRBJ2-7
v_gene: TRBV5-1
d_gene: TRBD1
CDR3nt: TGCGCCAGCAAGGGACAGGGCTCCGAGCAGTACTTC
CDR3aa: CASKGQGSEQYF

abundance: many
j_gene: TRBJ2-7
v_gene: TRBV12-3/TRBV12-4
d_gene: NA
CDR3nt: TGTGCCAGCAGTAGGGAAAGTGTTAACGAGCAGTACTTC
CDR3aa: CASSRESVNEQYF

abundance: many
j_gene: TRBJ1-6
v_gene: TRBV12-3/TRBV12-4
d_gene: NA
CDR3nt: TGTGCCAGCAGTTTATCCGGTCCCGGACAGAACAATTCACCCCTCCACTTT
CDR3aa: CASSLSGPGQNNSPLHF

abundance: many
j_gene: TRBJ2-7
v_gene: TRBV5-1
d_gene: TRBD1
CDR3nt: TGCGCCAGCAGCTTGAGGACAGGGAACCACGAGCAGTACTTC
CDR3aa: CASSLRTGNHEQYF

abundance: NA
j_gene: TRBJ1-1
v_gene: TRBV7-2
d_gene: NA
CDR3nt: TGTGCCAGCAGCTTAAACCGCGTGGTCCCCCCAGCTTTCTTT
CDR3aa: CASSLNRVVPPAFF

abundance: few
j_gene: TRBJ2-7
v_gene: TRBV9
d_gene: TRBD1
CDR3nt: TGTGCCAGCAGCGTAGCTGTACAGGGGGTCAACGAGCAGTACTTC
CDR3aa: CASSVAVQGVNEQYF

abundance: many
j_gene: TRBJ2-5
v_gene: TRBV18
d_gene: TRBD2
CDR3nt: TGTGCCAGCTCCCCATCGACTAGCGCGCAAGAGACCCAGTACTTC
CDR3aa: CASSPSTSAQETQYF

abundance: many
j_gene: TRBJ1-5
v_gene: TRBV27
d_gene: TRBD1
CDR3nt: TGTGCCAGCAGTTTTGACAGGGACAGCAATCAGCCCCAGCATTTT
CDR3aa: CASSFDRDSNQPQHF

abundance: few
j_gene: TRBJ1-3
v_gene: TRBV18
d_gene: NA
CDR3nt: TGTGCCAGCTCAGAAAGGGGTCGTGGAAACACCATATATTTT
CDR3aa: CASSERGRGNTIYF

abundance: NA
j_gene: TRBJ2-5
v_gene: TRBV12-3/TRBV12-4
d_gene: TRBD2
CDR3nt: TGTGCCAGCAGGCTAGCGGGATCGGAGACCCAGTACTTC
CDR3aa: CASRLAGSETQYF

abundance: NA
j_gene: TRBJ2-7
v_gene: TRBV7-2
d_gene: NA
CDR3nt: TGTGCCAGCAGCTTAGGTGGGGTAAGGTACGAGCAGTACTTC
CDR3aa: CASSLGGVRYEQYF

abundance: many
j_gene: TRBJ1-2
v_gene: TRBV30
d_gene: TRBD1
CDR3nt: TGTGCCTGGAGTGAAGACAGGGTCTATGGCTACACCTTC
CDR3aa: CAWSEDRVYGYTF

abundance: many
j_gene: TRBJ2-2
v_gene: TRBV30
d_gene: TRBD2
CDR3nt: TGTGCCTGGAGAGGGGGGATTTGGGGACTAGCGAGCGACACCGGGGAGCTGTTTTTT
CDR3aa: CAWRGGIWGLASDTGELFF

abundance: NA
j_gene: TRBJ1-1
v_gene: TRBV12-3/TRBV12-4
d_gene: TRBD1
CDR3nt: TGTGCCAGCAGTTTCCGGGACAGGGTGAGGGCTGAAGCTTTCTTT
CDR3aa: CASSFRDRVRAEAFF

abundance: many
j_gene: TRBJ2-7
v_gene: TRBV6-1
d_gene: TRBD1
CDR3nt: TGTGCCAGCAGTGGATACAGGGGCTACGGTTCCTACGAGCAGTACTTC
CDR3aa: CASSGYRGYGSYEQYF

abundance: many
j_gene: TRBJ1-1
v_gene: TRBV12-3/TRBV12-4
d_gene: NA
CDR3nt: TGTGCCAGCAGTTTGGCAGCGATATTAATGAACACTGAAGCTTTCTTT
CDR3aa: CASSLAAILMNTEAFF

abundance: many
j_gene: TRBJ2-5
v_gene: TRBV7-2
d_gene: TRBD2
CDR3nt: TGTGCCAGCAGCTTAATTTCGGGACTAGCGGGTCAAGAGACCCAGTACTTC
CDR3aa: CASSLISGLAGQETQYF

abundance: many
j_gene: TRBJ1-1
v_gene: TRBV28
d_gene: TRBD1
CDR3nt: TGTGCCAGCAGTTTAGCGCACAGGGGGGAAGCTTTCTTT
CDR3aa: CASSLAHRGEAFF

abundance: many
j_gene: TRBJ1-1
v_gene: TRBV9
d_gene: NA
CDR3nt: TGTGCCAGCAGCGTTACAGTTCGAACTGAAGCTTTCTTT
CDR3aa: CASSVTVRTEAFF

abundance: NA
j_gene: TRBJ2-7
v_gene: TRBV6-5
d_gene: NA
CDR3nt: TGTGCCAGCAGTTACAGGGTCGGCGAGCAGTACTTC
CDR3aa: CASSYRVGEQYF

abundance: NA
j_gene: TRBJ2-7
v_gene: TRBV12-3/TRBV12-4
d_gene: TRBD1
CDR3nt: TGTGCCAGCAGTTTAAGGCAGGGGGTTTCCTACGAGCAGTACTTC
CDR3aa: CASSLRQGVSYEQYF

abundance: many
j_gene: TRBJ2-5
v_gene: TRBV6-5
d_gene: NA
CDR3nt: TGTGCCAGCAGTTACGGAACAGGCCCGAAGACCCAGTACTTC
CDR3aa: CASSYGTGPKTQYF

abundance: NA
j_gene: TRBJ2-2
v_gene: TRBV6-2/TRBV6-3
d_gene: TRBD2
CDR3nt: TGTGCCAGCAGTTACAGCGCCCTAGCGGATGGGTTTGCCGGGGAGCTGTTTTTT
CDR3aa: CASSYSALADGFAGELFF

abundance: many
j_gene: TRBJ2-5
v_gene: TRBV12-3/TRBV12-4
d_gene: TRBD2
CDR3nt: TGTGCCAGCAGTACCCTGACTAGCGGGGTGGGGGAGACCCAGTACTTC
CDR3aa: CASSTLTSGVGETQYF

abundance: many
j_gene: TRBJ2-7
v_gene: TRBV11-2
d_gene: TRBD1
CDR3nt: TGTGCCAGCAGCTTCTCGCGGACAGGGGGCTACGAGCAGTACTTC
CDR3aa: CASSFSRTGGYEQYF

abundance: many
j_gene: TRBJ2-5
v_gene: TRBV5-4
d_gene: NA
CDR3nt: TGTGCCAGCAGCTTGAAGGTGTGGGCCCAAGAGACCCAGTACTTC
CDR3aa: CASSLKVWAQETQYF

abundance: NA
j_gene: TRBJ2-7
v_gene: TRBV7-9
d_gene: TRBD1
CDR3nt: TGTGCCAGCAGCTTAGCGGGGACAGGGAAGAACGAGCAGTACTTC
CDR3aa: CASSLAGTGKNEQYF

abundance: once
j_gene: TRBJ2-7
v_gene: TRBV6-1
d_gene: TRBD1
CDR3nt: TGTGCCAGCAGAAGAAAGGGCGGGACAGGGGTTCTCTACGAGCAGTACTTC
CDR3aa: CASRRKGGTGVLYEQYF